Included here is one T cell receptor (beta chain) sequence, with context. The data derive from a study of control samples from healthy donors and cancer patients. This table comes from immunoSEQ multiplex PCR, and its TCRdb copy is limited to in-frame clones, with some not included. The table records 100,000 to 150,000 clones, 87% of them present only once. The CDR3 consists of 15 residues. The germline CDR1 and CDR2 sequences are MRHNA and SNTAGT. The ends lost 3 bases at V and 4 bases at J; junction bases unmatched: 2. The chain employs TRBV6-4 and TRBJ2-2; the match to TRBD2 covers 10 bases. The material sequenced was blood. The source is a man between 18 and 35 years old in good health. In DNA, the CDR3 is TGTGCCAGCAGTGATAGCGGGAGGAGCACCGGGGAGCTGTTTTTT. It is translated as CASSDSGRSTGELFF.